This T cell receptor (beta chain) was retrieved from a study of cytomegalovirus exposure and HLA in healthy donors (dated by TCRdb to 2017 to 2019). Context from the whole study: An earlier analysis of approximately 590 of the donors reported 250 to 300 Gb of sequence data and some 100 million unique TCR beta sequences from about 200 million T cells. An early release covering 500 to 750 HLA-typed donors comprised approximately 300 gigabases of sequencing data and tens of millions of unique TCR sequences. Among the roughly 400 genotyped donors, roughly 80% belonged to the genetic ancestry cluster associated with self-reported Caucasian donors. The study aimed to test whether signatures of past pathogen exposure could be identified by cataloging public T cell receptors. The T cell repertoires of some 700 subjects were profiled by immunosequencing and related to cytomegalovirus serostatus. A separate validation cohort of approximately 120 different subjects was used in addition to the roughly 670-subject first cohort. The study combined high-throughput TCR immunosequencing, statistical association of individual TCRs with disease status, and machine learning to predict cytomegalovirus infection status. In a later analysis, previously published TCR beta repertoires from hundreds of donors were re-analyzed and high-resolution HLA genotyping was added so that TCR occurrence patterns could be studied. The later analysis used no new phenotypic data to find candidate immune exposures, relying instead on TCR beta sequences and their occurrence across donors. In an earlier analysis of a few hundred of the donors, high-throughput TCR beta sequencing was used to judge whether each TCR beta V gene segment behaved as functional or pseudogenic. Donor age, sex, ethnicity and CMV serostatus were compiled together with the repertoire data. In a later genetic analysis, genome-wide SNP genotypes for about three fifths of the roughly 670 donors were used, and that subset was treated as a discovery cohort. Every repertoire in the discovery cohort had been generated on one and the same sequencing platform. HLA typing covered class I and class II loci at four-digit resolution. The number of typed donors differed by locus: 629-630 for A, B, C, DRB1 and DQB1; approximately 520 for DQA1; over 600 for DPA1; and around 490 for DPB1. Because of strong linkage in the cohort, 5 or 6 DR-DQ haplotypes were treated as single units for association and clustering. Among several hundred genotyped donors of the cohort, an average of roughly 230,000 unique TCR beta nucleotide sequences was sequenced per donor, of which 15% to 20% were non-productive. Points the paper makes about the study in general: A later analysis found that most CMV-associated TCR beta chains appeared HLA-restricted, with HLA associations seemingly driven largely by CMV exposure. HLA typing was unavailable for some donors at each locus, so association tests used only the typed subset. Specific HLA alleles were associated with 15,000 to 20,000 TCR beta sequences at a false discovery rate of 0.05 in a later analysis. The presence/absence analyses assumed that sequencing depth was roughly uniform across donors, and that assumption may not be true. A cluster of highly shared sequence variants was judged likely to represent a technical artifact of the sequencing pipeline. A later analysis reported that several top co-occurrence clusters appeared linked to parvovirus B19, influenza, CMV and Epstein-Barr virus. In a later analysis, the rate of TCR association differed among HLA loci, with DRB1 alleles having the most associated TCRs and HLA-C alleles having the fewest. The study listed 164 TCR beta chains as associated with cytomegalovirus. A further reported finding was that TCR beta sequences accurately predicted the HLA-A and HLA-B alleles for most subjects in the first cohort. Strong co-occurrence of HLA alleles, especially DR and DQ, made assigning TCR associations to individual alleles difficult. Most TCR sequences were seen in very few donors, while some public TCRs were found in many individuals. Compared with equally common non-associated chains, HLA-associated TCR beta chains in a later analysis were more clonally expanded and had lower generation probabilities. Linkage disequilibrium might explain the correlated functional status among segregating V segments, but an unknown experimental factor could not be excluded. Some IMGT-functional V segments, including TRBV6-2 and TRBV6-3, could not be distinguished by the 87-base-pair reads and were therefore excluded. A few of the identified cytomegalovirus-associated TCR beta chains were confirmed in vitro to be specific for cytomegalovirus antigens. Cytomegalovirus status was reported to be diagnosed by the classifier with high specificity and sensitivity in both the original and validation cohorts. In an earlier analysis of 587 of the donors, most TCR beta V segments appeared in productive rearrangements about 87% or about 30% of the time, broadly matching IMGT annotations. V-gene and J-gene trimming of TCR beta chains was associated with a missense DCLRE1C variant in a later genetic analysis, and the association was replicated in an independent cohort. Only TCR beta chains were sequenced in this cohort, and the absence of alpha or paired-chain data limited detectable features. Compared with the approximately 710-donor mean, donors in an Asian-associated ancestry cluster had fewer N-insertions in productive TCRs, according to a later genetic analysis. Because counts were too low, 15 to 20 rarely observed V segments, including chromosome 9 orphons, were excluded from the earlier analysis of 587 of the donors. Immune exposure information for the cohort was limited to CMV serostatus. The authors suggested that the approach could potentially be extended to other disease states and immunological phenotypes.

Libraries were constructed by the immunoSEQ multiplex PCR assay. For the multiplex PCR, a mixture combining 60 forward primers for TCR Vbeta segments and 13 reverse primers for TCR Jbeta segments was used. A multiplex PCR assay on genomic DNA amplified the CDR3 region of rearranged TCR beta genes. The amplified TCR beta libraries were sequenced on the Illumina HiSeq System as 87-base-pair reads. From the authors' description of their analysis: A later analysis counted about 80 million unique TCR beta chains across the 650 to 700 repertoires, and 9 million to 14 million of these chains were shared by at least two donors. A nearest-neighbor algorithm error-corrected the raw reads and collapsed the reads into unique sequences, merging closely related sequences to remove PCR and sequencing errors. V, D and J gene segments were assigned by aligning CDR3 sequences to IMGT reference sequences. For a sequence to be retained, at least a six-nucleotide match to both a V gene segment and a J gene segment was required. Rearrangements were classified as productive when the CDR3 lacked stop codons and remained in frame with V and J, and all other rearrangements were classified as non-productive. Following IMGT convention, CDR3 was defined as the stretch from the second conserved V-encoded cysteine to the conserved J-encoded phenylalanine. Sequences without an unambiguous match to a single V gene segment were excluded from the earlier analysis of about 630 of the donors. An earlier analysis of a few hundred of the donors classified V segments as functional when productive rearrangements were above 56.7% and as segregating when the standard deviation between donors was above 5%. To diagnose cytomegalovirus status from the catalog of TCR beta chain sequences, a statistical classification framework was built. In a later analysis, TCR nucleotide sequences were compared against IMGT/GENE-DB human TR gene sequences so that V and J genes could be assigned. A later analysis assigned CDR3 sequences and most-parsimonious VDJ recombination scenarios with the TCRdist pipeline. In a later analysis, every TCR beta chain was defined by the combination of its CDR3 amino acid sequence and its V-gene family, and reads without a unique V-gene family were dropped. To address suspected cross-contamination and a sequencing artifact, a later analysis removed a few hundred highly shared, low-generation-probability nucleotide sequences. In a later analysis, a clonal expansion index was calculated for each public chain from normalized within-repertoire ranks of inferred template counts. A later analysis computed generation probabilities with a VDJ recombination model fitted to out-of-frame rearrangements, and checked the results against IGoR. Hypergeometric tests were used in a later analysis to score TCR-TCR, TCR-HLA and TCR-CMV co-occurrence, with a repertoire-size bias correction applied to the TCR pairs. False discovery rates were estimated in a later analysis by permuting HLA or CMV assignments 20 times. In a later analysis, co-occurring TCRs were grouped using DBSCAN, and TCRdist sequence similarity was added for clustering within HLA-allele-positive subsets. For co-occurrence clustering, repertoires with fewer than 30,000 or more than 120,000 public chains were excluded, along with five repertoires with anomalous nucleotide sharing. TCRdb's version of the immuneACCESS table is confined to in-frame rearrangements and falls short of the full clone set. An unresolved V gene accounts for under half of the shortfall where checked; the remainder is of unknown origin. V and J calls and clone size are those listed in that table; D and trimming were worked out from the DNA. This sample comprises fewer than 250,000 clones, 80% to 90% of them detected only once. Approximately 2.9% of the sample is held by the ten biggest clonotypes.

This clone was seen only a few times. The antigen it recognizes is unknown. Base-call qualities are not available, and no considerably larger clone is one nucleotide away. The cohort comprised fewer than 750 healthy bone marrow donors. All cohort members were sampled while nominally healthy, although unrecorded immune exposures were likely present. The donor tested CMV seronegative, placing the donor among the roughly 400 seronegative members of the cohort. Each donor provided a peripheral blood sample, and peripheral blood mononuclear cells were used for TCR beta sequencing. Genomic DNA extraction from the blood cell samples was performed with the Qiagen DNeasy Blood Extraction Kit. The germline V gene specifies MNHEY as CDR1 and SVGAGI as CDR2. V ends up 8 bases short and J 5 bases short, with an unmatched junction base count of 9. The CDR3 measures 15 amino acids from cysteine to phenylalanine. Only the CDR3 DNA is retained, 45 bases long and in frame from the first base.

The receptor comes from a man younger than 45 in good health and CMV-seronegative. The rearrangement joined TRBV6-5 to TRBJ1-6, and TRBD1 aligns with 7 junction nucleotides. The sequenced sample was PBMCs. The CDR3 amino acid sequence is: CASGLGTANNSPLHF. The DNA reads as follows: TGTGCCAGCGGGTTAGGGACAGCAAATAATTCACCCCTCCACTTT.